Listed below are T cell receptor beta chains from one sample, sequenced in a study of shared clonotypes between healthy human individuals. The table came from immunoSEQ multiplex PCR; TCRdb's copy has only in-frame clones and leaves some out. Of about 2.1 million clones detected, roughly 93% appear once; the ten largest clones hold more than 1.5%. Input material: naive CD8+ T cells from PBMCs. The receptors were sampled from a man between 18 and 35 years old in good health. Some clones in this sample may be carry-over from other donors' samples. CDR3s include the opening cysteine and the closing phenylalanine or tryptophan. The D gene is left open where the match is weak. Size is omitted from some rows. Given values are once, few, many or a class for expanded clones.

D gene | clone size | J gene | V gene | CDR3 DNA | CDR3 protein
NA | NA | TRBJ2-1 | TRBV6-5 | TGTGCCAGCAGGCCTCACCTTAGCTCCTACAATGAGCAGTTCTTC | CASRPHLSSYNEQFF
TRBD2 | once | TRBJ2-1 | TRBV19 | TGTGCCAGTAGTCCGATCTGGACTAGCGGGGTGTACAATGAGCAGTTCTTC | CASSPIWTSGVYNEQFF
TRBD2 | NA | TRBJ2-1 | TRBV2 | TGTGCCAGCAGTGCGGGACTAGCGGAGGGAAGCTCCTACAATGAGCAGTTCTTC | CASSAGLAEGSSYNEQFF
TRBD1 | NA | TRBJ1-3 | TRBV28 | TGTGCCAGCAGTCCATGGACAGGGAGAGTAAACACCATATATTTT | CASSPWTGRVNTIYF
NA | NA | TRBJ2-7 | TRBV29-1 | TGCAGCGTTGATTCGCCTGCAGGGGCCTCCTACGAGCAGTACTTC | CSVDSPAGASYEQYF
TRBD2 | NA | TRBJ2-3 | TRBV5-1 | TGCGCCAGCAGCCCGACCTCGGGACTAGCGGAAAGCACAGATACGCAGTATTTT | CASSPTSGLAESTDTQYF
NA | NA | TRBJ2-2 | TRBV28 | TGTGCCAGCAGCACCAGAGACAGTCTGAAAAACGGGGAGCTGTTTTTT | CASSTRDSLKNGELFF
TRBD1 | NA | TRBJ2-7 | TRBV27 | TGTGCCAGCAGTCCACAGGGGAGCTCCTACGAGCAGTACTTC | CASSPQGSSYEQYF
NA | NA | TRBJ2-7 | TRBV5-1 | TGCGCCAGCAGCCTACCGGGACTGAACCTTTACGAGCAGTACTTC | CASSLPGLNLYEQYF
NA | NA | TRBJ2-3 | TRBV7-9 | TGTGCCAGCAGCTTAGATACAGATACGCAGTATTTT | CASSLDTDTQYF
NA | NA | TRBJ2-1 | TRBV6-5 | TGTGCCAGCAGTTACTTAGGACTCCCCTCCCACAATGAGCAGTTCTTC | CASSYLGLPSHNEQFF
TRBD2 | NA | TRBJ2-1 | TRBV29-1 | TGCAGCGTTGGGACTAGCGGGAAATGGTCTTTTGATGAGCAGTTCTTC | CSVGTSGKWSFDEQFF
NA | NA | TRBJ1-1 | TRBV7-9 | TGTGCCAGCAGCTTACTGGGATTGAACACTGAAGCTTTCTTT | CASSLLGLNTEAFF
NA | once | TRBJ2-2 | TRBV7-9 | TGTGCCAGCAGCTTAAGGTCCAGTCGGTCCGGGGAGCTGTTTTTT | CASSLRSSRSGELFF
TRBD1 | NA | TRBJ2-1 | TRBV13 | TGTGCCAGCAGCTTAGGCATGGGGTGGGACAGCGAAGCCTACAATGAGCAGTTCTTC | CASSLGMGWDSEAYNEQFF
NA | NA | TRBJ1-3 | TRBV4-3 | TGCGCCAGCAGCCAAGACCGCCCCTCTGGAAACACCATATATTTT | CASSQDRPSGNTIYF
NA | NA | TRBJ2-1 | TRBV27 | TGTGCCAGCACCGGGTTCTCCTACAATGAGCAGTTCTTC | CASTGFSYNEQFF
NA | NA | TRBJ2-1 | TRBV29-1 | TGCAGCGTTGTTACTGGCGGGATGGGAAATGAGCAGTTCTTC | CSVVTGGMGNEQFF
TRBD1 | NA | TRBJ2-1 | TRBV19 | TGTGCCAGTAGAGGGACAGGGGATTACAATGAGCAGTTCTTC | CASRGTGDYNEQFF
NA | NA | TRBJ1-1 | TRBV7-8 | TGTGCCAGCAGCTCCGGGTCCACTGAAGCTTTCTTT | CASSSGSTEAFF
NA | NA | TRBJ2-3 | TRBV28 | TGTGCCAGCAGTTCAACCGGGACGGAGCCAGATACGCAGTATTTT | CASSSTGTEPDTQYF
NA | NA | TRBJ2-1 | TRBV5-6 | TGTGCCAGCAGCCACCAGGGACCTGTTCTGGGCGATGAGCAGTTCTTC | CASSHQGPVLGDEQFF
NA | NA | TRBJ1-2 | TRBV6-6 | TGTGCCAGCAGTTTCATTAACTATGGCTACACCTTC | CASSFINYGYTF
NA | few | TRBJ1-5 | TRBV7-9 | TGTGCCAGCGCTGGGGGGGCCGGCAATCAGCCCCAGCATTTT | CASAGGAGNQPQHF
NA | NA | TRBJ1-2 | TRBV7-9 | TGTGCCAGCAGCTTAGGGCAGGGGAAGGACTATGGCTACACCTTC | CASSLGQGKDYGYTF
NA | NA | TRBJ1-2 | TRBV13 | TGTGCCAGCGAGACCCCACCCTCTTCTATTGGCTACACCTTC | CASETPPSSIGYTF
TRBD1 | once | TRBJ2-5 | TRBV28 | TGTGCCAGCAGGCCGACAGGGGGGTTGGAGACCCAGTACTTC | CASRPTGGLETQYF
TRBD1 | NA | TRBJ2-7 | TRBV5-1 | TGCGCCAGCAGTTATCCCGGACAGGGAATCTACGAGCAGTACTTC | CASSYPGQGIYEQYF
NA | NA | TRBJ2-2 | TRBV6-5 | TGTGCCAGCAGTTACATGGGGGACACCGGGGAGCTGTTTTTT | CASSYMGDTGELFF
NA | NA | TRBJ2-1 | TRBV19 | TGTGCCAGTAGTATTTGGGGGCGAGGGGTGGATGAGCAGTTCTTC | CASSIWGRGVDEQFF
NA | NA | TRBJ1-1 | TRBV28 | TGTGCCAGCAGCCTCGACTTCAACGCGATGAACACTGAAGCTTTCTTT | CASSLDFNAMNTEAFF
NA | NA | TRBJ1-2 | TRBV28 | TGTGCCAGCAGTTCTCATTACGTTTTAGGTTGGACAGCCACCTCTGTCTATGGCTACACCTTC | CASSSHYVLGWTATSVYGYTF
TRBD1 | NA | TRBJ1-5 | TRBV9 | TGTGCCAGCAGCGCCGGACAGGGGCATAGCAATCAGCCCCAGCATTTT | CASSAGQGHSNQPQHF
NA | NA | TRBJ1-4 | TRBV27 | TGTGCCAGCAGGAGGGTTGAAAAACTGTTTTTT | CASRRVEKLFF
NA | once | TRBJ2-7 | TRBV27 | TGTGCCAGCAGTTTCTTCCCGGGACCTACCTACGAGCAGTACTTC | CASSFFPGPTYEQYF
TRBD1 | NA | TRBJ1-2 | TRBV6-1 | TGTGCCAGCAGCCCCGGACAGGGAAAGTATGGCTACACCTTC | CASSPGQGKYGYTF
NA | NA | TRBJ1-1 | TRBV29-1 | TGCAGCGTTGAGGGGAGTAATCGGGCTTTCTTT | CSVEGSNRAFF
NA | NA | TRBJ2-7 | TRBV13 | TGTGCCAGCAGCCCCCGGGGGCTAGGCGAGAGCTCCTACGAGCAGTACTTC | CASSPRGLGESSYEQYF
TRBD1 | NA | TRBJ2-5 | TRBV28 | TGTGCCAGCAGCCCAGGGGGTAGAGAGACCCAGTACTTC | CASSPGGRETQYF
NA | NA | TRBJ1-2 | TRBV29-1 | TGCAGCGTTGAAGATCTCAGGCCCCGGGGCTACACCTTC | CSVEDLRPRGYTF
TRBD1 | NA | TRBJ1-5 | TRBV19 | TGTGCCAGTAGTAACAGGGGGTCCAATCAGCCCCAGCATTTT | CASSNRGSNQPQHF
NA | once | TRBJ2-3 | TRBV14 | TGTGCCAGCAGCCTACTTAGGGGGACCGCAGATACGCAGTATTTT | CASSLLRGTADTQYF
TRBD1 | NA | TRBJ2-7 | TRBV5-1 | TGCGCCAGCAGCGATACCGGGACAGGGCTCTACGAGCAGTACTTC | CASSDTGTGLYEQYF